A selection of T cell receptor beta chains follows, all from one sample in a study of regulatory T cells in long-lasting Graves disease. TCRdb fed the multiplex PCR reads into MiXCR, producing one record per CDR3 protein. The table shows around 400,000 distinct CDR3 sequences, with about 14% occurring only once. The sample here was peripheral blood mononuclear cells (PBMCs), taken at new diagnosis, from a patient treated with antithyroid drugs. The receptors were sampled from a female donor with Graves disease. CDR3s include the opening cysteine and the closing phenylalanine or tryptophan. A D gene is named only where the DNA matches it firmly. Size values are once, few and many counts, or a class for expanded clones, and some rows have none.

j_call clone_size d_call v_call cdr3_nt cdr3_aa
TRBJ1-1 many - TRBV4-1 TGCGCCAGCAGCCTCTCCCAGGTGAACACTGAAGCTTTCTTT CASSLSQVNTEAFF
TRBJ2-3 few - TRBV9 TGTGCCAGCAGCGTAGAGGTCGCAGATACGCAGTATTTT CASSVEVADTQYF
TRBJ2-7 - TRBD2 TRBV4-1 TGCGCCAGCAGCCGAAGCATAGCGGGAGGAAACCCCTACGAGCAGTACTTC CASSRSIAGGNPYEQYF
TRBJ2-5 many TRBD1 TRBV28 TGTGCCAGCAGTTTGGGACAGGCCACAGAGGGCGAGACCCAGTACTTC CASSLGQATEGETQYF
TRBJ1-2 many - TRBV20-1 TGCAGTGCTAGAGATAGAAGCTACTATGGCTACACCTTC CSARDRSYYGYTF
TRBJ2-7 many - TRBV3-1 TGTGCCAGCAGCCATGATCCCGCGGGTTCCTACGAGCAGTACTTC CASSHDPAGSYEQYF
TRBJ2-3 many TRBD1 TRBV11-2 TGTGCCAGCAGCAGAACGACAGGGGGCGTAGATACGCAGTATTTT CASSRTTGGVDTQYF
TRBJ1-6 many TRBD1 TRBV4-1 TGCGCCAGCAGCCAAGGGACAGGTTATAATTCACCCCTCCACTTT CASSQGTGYNSPLHF
TRBJ2-1 many TRBD1 TRBV28 TGTGCCAGCAGTCCAAGGACAGGGGTAGTTACTGAGCAGTTCTTC CASSPRTGVVTEQFF
TRBJ2-1 - - TRBV6-2/TRBV6-3 TGTGCCAGCAGTAGGGGAAGGGCGAACAATGAGCAGTTCTTC CASSRGRANNEQFF
TRBJ1-3 - - TRBV9 TGTGCCAGCAGCGTAGATCAGCTACCCTCTGGAAACACCATATATTTT CASSVDQLPSGNTIYF
TRBJ2-7 many - TRBV20-1 TGCAGTGCCCCCGGAGAAGGGTACGAGCAGTACTTC CSAPGEGYEQYF
TRBJ1-2 many TRBD1 TRBV5-4 TGTGCCAGCAGTGGACAGGGGGCTGACTACACCTTC CASSGQGADYTF
TRBJ1-6 many - TRBV6-1 TGTGCCAGCAGCTCCCGGACACTAGCGGCCCTCCACTTT CASSSRTLAALHF
TRBJ2-1 - - TRBV7-9 TGTGCCAGCAGCTTAGCGATCAGGGAGCAGTTCTTC CASSLAIREQFF
TRBJ2-1 - - TRBV7-9 TGTGCCAGCAGCAAGGACTACAATGAGCAGTTCTTC CASSKDYNEQFF
TRBJ2-4 many - TRBV10-3 TGTGCCATCAGTGAGTCGAGTTGGGATTCGGGTATTGATCAGTACTTC CAISESSWDSGIDQYF
TRBJ1-1 - TRBD1 TRBV7-9 TGTGCCAGCAGCTTAGGGGGGATGACAGGGACTCACACTGAAGCTTTCTTT CASSLGGMTGTHTEAFF
TRBJ1-5 - - TRBV12-3/TRBV12-4 TGTGCCAGCAGTCCGCCAGGACACGTTAGCAATCAGCCCCAGCATTTT CASSPPGHVSNQPQHF
TRBJ2-1 many TRBD2 TRBV28 TGTGCCAGCAGTTTACTGACTAGCGGCCCAACCCTTAGCTCCTACAATGAGCAGTTCTTC CASSLLTSGPTLSSYNEQFF